Following are 17 T cell receptor beta chains from one sample sequenced in a study of OX40 agonist ivuxolimab in advanced cancers. The method was immunoSEQ multiplex PCR; TCRdb's version includes in-frame clones alone and lacks a portion of them. The sample records more than 40,000 clones, around 91% being singletons. Material: CD4+ or CD8+ T cells sorted from blood, obtained in a trial of the OX40 agonist ivuxolimab. The receptors originated from an adult with an advanced solid tumor such as melanoma, head and neck, liver or kidney cancer.

V and J are TRBV10-3 and TRBJ2-3; a possible D gene is TRBD2 (5 bases). V was pared by 6 bases and J by 8 bases, with 9 bases between. This CDR3 region has 11 residues. The germline V gene encodes CDR1 ENHRY and CDR2 SYGVKD. CDR3 nucleotide sequence: TGTGCCATCAGCGGAGGAGGTACGCAGTATTTT. Residues: CAISGGGTQYF.

This clone is deemed large (0.1 to 1%). The V and J genes are TRBV7-9 and TRBJ2-7; a possible D gene is TRBD2 (5 bases). Germline CDR1 SEHNR, CDR2 FQNEAQ (reference sequence). The CDR3 consists of 13 residues. V was cut by 6 bases and J by 0 bases, with 9 bases left in between. The CDR3 DNA sequence: TGTGCCAGCAGGGACTCGTACTCCTACGAGCAGTACTTC. It is translated as CASRDSYSYEQYF.

The CDR3 coding sequence is TGTGCCAGCAGCTCGGGACAGGGGTGGACTAGCGGGAGACGGGCCTACAATGAGCAGTTCTTC. As protein: CASSSGQGWTSGRRAYNEQFF. The gene calls are TRBV13 and TRBJ2-1, with 13 bases aligning to TRBD2. CDR1 and CDR2 from the germline V gene are PRHDT and FYEKMQ (reference sequence). V shed 4 bases and J 2 bases; nucleotides not matched to a gene: 17. CDR3 length: 21 residues.

The genes are TRBV6-6 and TRBJ2-7; 8 bases map to TRBD2. The CDR3 runs to 13 residues. The germline V gene has CDR1 MNHNY and CDR2 SVGAGI (reference sequence). With V trimmed by 4 bases and J by 5 bases, 4 bases remained unmatched. The chain's CDR3 is CASSLAGNDEQYF. The CDR3 DNA follows: TGTGCCAGCAGTTTAGCGGGAAATGACGAGCAGTACTTC.

V and J are TRBV27 and TRBJ2-7; TRBD1 matches at 8 bases. The ends lost 5 bases at V and 3 bases at J; junction bases unmatched: 6. Germline CDR1 MNHEY, CDR2 SMNVEV (reference sequence). The CDR3 runs to 14 residues. CDR3 bases: TGTGCCAGCAGTCCTTCCGGGACAGGCTACGAGCAGTACTTC. As protein: CASSPSGTGYEQYF.

The J gene is TRBJ2-1, the V gene TRBV6-1; D call uncertain. This CDR3 has 20 amino acids. Trimming shortened V by 2 bases and J by 4 bases, and 27 bases separated the two germline ends. Germline CDR1 MNHNS, CDR2 SASEGT. The CDR3 sequence: CASSEKDSWLGGNGYNEQFF. The CDR3 DNA reads TGTGCCAGCAGTGAAAAGGATTCTTGGTTGGGTGGAAACGGGTACAATGAGCAGTTCTTC.

The genes are TRBV7-8 and TRBJ1-5, with a weak D call TRBD1 (5 bases). Germline-derived CDR1 and CDR2 are SGHVS and FQNEAQ. The CDR3 is 17 amino acids. V dropped 1 base and J dropped 1 base, with 14 bases sitting between them. The CDR3 reads CASSLGPSGMSNQPQHF. The DNA of the CDR3 is TGTGCCAGCAGCTTAGGGCCCTCAGGGATGAGCAATCAGCCCCAGCATTTT.

The J gene is TRBJ2-7, the V gene TRBV6-1; 7 bases are a match to TRBD1. The CDR3 is made up of 13 amino acids. CDR1 is MNHNS and CDR2 is SASEGT in the germline V gene. V lost 6 bases and J lost 2; bases outside the gene matches: 4. CDR3 in amino acids: CASRGTVAYEQYF. The CDR3 bases are TGTGCCAGCAGGGGGACAGTCGCCTACGAGCAGTACTTC.

The V gene is TRBV4-3, the J gene TRBJ2-7; 7 nucleotides match TRBD1. The germline V gene encodes CDR1 LGHNA and CDR2 YSLEER. This CDR3 is built from 16 residues. V dropped 2 bases and J dropped 2; count of bases not matched to a gene: 9. CDR3 in DNA: TGCGCCAGCAGCCAACTATTCCGGGACAGACCCTACGAGCAGTACTTC. It is translated as CASSQLFRDRPYEQYF.

The chain is built from TRBV5-5 and TRBJ2-1; D gene unclear. Germline loops: CDR1 SGHKS, CDR2 YYEKEE (reference sequence). Trimming removed 0 bases at V and 0 bases at J, with 7 bases between. The CDR3 is made up of 15 amino acids. This CDR3 is CASSLGLSSYNEQFF. Here the CDR3 DNA reads TGTGCCAGCAGCTTGGGACTTAGCTCCTACAATGAGCAGTTCTTC.

This clone was counted between two and nine times. This chain joins TRBV4-3 and TRBJ1-2, with D maybe TRBD1 (6 bases). Germline loops: CDR1 LGHNA, CDR2 YSLEER. V gave up 0 bases and J gave up 7 bases, with 24 bases separating them. CDR3 size: 18 residues. The CDR3 protein is CASSQEYFIELGAPGYTF. CDR3 in DNA: TGCGCCAGCAGCCAAGAGTATTTTATCGAGTTGGGGGCGCCTGGCTACACCTTC.

This clone was seen once. This rearrangement joins TRBV7-8 to TRBJ2-3; 7 bases match TRBD1. Trimming removed 0 bases from V and 4 bases from J; junction bases left unmatched: 1. Germline V CDR1 and CDR2: SGHVS, FQNEAQ. This CDR3 contains 14 residues. The CDR3 reads CASSLAQGADTQYF. The DNA of the CDR3 is TGTGCCAGCAGCTTAGCGCAGGGGGCAGATACGCAGTATTTT.

The chain combines TRBV18 with TRBJ2-7; 8 bases fit TRBD2. Germline assignment: CDR1 KGHSH and CDR2 LQKENI. Losses at the gene ends were 3 bases for V and 3 bases for J; bases not matched to a gene: 10. The CDR3 is 16 residues long. The DNA for the CDR3 is TGTGCCAGCTCACCGGACGCAATAGCGGGGTTCTACGAGCAGTACTTC. As protein: CASSPDAIAGFYEQYF.

This clone was seen more than once but under ten times. The J gene is TRBJ1-5, the V gene TRBV27; D uncertain. Germline lookup yields CDR1 MNHEY and CDR2 SMNVEV (reference sequence). V gave up 2 bases and J gave up 0 bases, with 11 bases separating them. CDR3 length: 16 residues. The CDR3 spells CASSLHGSHSNQPQHF. The DNA for the CDR3 is TGTGCCAGCAGTTTACATGGATCCCATAGCAATCAGCCCCAGCATTTT.

The rearrangement links TRBV13 to TRBJ2-5, with D possibly matching TRBD1 (6 bases). Per the germline V gene, CDR1 is PRHDT and CDR2 is FYEKMQ (reference sequence). This CDR3 contains 15 residues. Between the trimmed V and J ends, which lost 5 bases and 5 bases, there was a span of 18 bases. The CDR3 loop is CASSTRQGPGETQYF. The DNA for the CDR3 is TGTGCCAGCAGCACCCGGCAGGGGCCTGGGGAGACCCAGTACTTC.

This clone appeared a single time. Here the CDR3 reads CASSADSISSTDTQYF. In DNA, the CDR3 is TGTGCCAGCAGTGCCGACAGTATCTCTAGCACAGATACGCAGTATTTT. The chain carries TRBV2 and TRBJ2-3; a possible D gene is TRBD1 (5 bases). Germline V lookup: CDR1 SNHLY, CDR2 FYNNEI. V was cut by 4 bases and J by 0 bases, with 14 bases left in between. The CDR3 extends over 16 amino acids.

This sequence joins TRBV19 and TRBJ1-5, with 7 positions matching TRBD1. With 7 bases clipped from V and 6 bases from J, the junction kept 12 bases outside the gene matches. The germline V gene has CDR1 LNHDA and CDR2 SQIVND (reference sequence). The CDR3 has 15 amino acids. The CDR3 region is CASKISQGVPQPQHF. Here the CDR3 DNA reads TGTGCCAGTAAGATTAGCCAGGGGGTCCCTCAGCCCCAGCATTTT.